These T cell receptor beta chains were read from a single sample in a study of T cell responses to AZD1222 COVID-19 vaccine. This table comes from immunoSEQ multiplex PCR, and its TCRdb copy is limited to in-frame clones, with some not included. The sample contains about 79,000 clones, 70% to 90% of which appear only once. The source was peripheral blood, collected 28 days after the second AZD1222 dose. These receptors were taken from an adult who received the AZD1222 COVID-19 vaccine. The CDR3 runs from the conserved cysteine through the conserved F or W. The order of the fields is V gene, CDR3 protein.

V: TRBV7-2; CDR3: CASSSSWGMRTGELFF
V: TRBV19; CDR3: CASSIRQGTYEQYF
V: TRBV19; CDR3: CASSPQTGNPNQPQHF
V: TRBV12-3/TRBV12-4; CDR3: CASYTGSGNTIYF
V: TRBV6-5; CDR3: CASTSVENIQYF
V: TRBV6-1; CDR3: CASSGWGSRPSSGNTIYF
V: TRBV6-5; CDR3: CASRPAGGPDEQYF
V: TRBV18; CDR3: CASSPPDYTGDEKLFF
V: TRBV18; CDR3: CASSPAGLNTEAFF
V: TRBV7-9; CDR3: CASSPERTGTEQYF
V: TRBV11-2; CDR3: CASSLGTSRNEQYF
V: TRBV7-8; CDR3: CASSYPLLDSMKSGNTIYF
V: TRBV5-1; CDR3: CASSLRPSGDIQETQYF
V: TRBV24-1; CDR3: CATSDPHSGTPYNEQFF
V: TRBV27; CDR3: CASSLSPGPRIYEQYF
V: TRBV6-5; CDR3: CASSYSGTGSRYTF
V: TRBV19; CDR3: CASSNETPNQPQHF
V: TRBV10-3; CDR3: CAIKDTGEKLFF
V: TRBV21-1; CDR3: CASSSETSGSGGTGELFF
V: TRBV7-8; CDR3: CASSLDGNLYEQYF
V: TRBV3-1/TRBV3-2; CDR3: CASSQQLTNYGYTF
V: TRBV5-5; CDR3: CASSPTGLLSNQPQHF
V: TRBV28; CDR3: CASSTPGTGNEKLFF
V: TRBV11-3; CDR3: CASSPRTGGGEAFF
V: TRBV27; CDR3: CASSRTDKSLSGANVLTF
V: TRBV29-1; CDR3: CSVGQGAGEKLFF
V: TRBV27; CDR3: CASSEQGAMNTEAFF
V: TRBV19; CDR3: CASSFGTDSNQPQHF
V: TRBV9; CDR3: CASGASIDSSGQGSPLHF
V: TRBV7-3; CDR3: CASSPTLAGSTDTQYF
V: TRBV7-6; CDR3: CASSFRDRMSGPYEQYF
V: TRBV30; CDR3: CAWSVAGRNTIYF
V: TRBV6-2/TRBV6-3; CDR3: CASSDFRGMNEKLFF
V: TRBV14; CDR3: CASSHVSSTSYGYTF
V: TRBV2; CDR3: CASSERDNRQYF
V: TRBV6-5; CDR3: CATRQSDTQYF
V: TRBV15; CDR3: CATSREASTATNEKLFF
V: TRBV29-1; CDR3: CSVCPRGDEQFF
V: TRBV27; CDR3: CASSLSAGVSRRNTEAFF
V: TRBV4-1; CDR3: CASSQRTSGLTNEKLFF
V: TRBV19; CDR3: CASTLTGPQGFYTF
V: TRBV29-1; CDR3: CSVEPQQGAYGYTF
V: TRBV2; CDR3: CASSPTANYGYTF
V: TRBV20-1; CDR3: CSATESGELFF
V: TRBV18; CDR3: CASSGAKNTEAFF
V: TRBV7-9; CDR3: CASSLGTSGYNEQFF
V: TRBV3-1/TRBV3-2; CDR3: CASNFPENWRRGVSLEQYF
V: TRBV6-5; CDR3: CASSPSTGDGYTF
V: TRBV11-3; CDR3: CASSLFGDNSYEQYF
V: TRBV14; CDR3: CASSQAQTAGNTIYF
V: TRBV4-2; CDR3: CASSQEGSVKDTQYF
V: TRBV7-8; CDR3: CASSLDRGRANYGYTF
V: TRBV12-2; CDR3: CASRLWGRGLPGEKLFF
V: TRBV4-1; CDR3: CASSQGGGEPPGTFF
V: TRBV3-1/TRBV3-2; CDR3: CASSQPGNSYEQYF
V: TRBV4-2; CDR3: CASSQDSYEQYF
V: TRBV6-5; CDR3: CASKGNRGGVTEAFF
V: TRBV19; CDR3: CASSVRKSGRNTGELFF